The 15 T cell receptor beta chains in this list originate from one sample, sequenced in a study of blood T cells in healthy people across ages. It was with a sample-barcoded 5' primer and a J-beta primer mix that a second PCR of roughly 6 to 11 cycles was run. TCRdb used MiXCR to reprocess the 5' RACE reads, holding one entry per CDR3 protein. The sample yields some 850,000 distinct CDR3 sequences, about 26% seen once. These data were also reused for a study on T cells of mothers and their children.

Sequenced sample: blood. The receptors stem from a boy under 18 in good health.

This clonotype appeared a few times. V and J are TRBV7-6 and TRBJ1-2; 10 bases are shared with TRBD1. Per germline, CDR1 SGHVS and CDR2 FNYEAQ. The CDR3 length is 13 residues. The V and J ends lost 4 bases and 10 bases, in that order; junction bases with no gene match: 6. Here the CDR3 reads CASSSGTGAHYTF. The CDR3 DNA is TGTGCCAGCAGCTCAGGGACAGGGGCACACTACACCTTC.

The chain recombines TRBV7-9 with TRBJ1-1; D is possibly TRBD1 (5 bases). In germline, CDR1 is SEHNR, CDR2 FQNEAQ (reference sequence). This CDR3 contains 14 residues. V lost 2 bases, J lost 4 bases, and 11 bases lay in between. The CDR3 reads CASSLPRVSTEAFF. The DNA of the CDR3 is TGTGCCAGCAGCTTACCCAGGGTTTCCACTGAAGCTTTCTTT. Full variable domain (remainder filled in from reference TRBV7-9 and TRBJ1-1): DTGVSQNPRHKITKRGQNVTFRCDPISEHNRLYWYRQTLGQGPEFLTYFQNEAQLEKSRLLSDRFSAERPKGSFSTLEIQRTEQGDSAMYLCASSLPRVSTEAFFGQGTRLTVV.

This clonotype has a handful of counts. The gene calls are TRBV6-6 and TRBJ2-5; unclear D gene. CDR3 length: 15 residues. Germline lookup yields CDR1 MNHNY and CDR2 SVGAGI (reference sequence). The V and J ends lost 5 bases and 4 bases respectively, with 17 bases between them. The CDR3 DNA reads TGTGCCAGCAGTCCCGCGCAGGCCCGTAGAGAGACCCAGTACTTC. It codes for CASSPAQARRETQYF.

The genes are TRBV7-8 and TRBJ1-2; no clear D gene. Germline assignment: CDR1 SGHVS and CDR2 FQNEAQ. V lost 1 base and J 5 bases, leaving 14 bases between the germline ends. This CDR3 comprises 15 residues. In DNA form, the CDR3 reads TGTGCCAGCAGCTTAGGCCCCCAGAGACTATATGGCTACACCTTC. Translated, it gives CASSLGPQRLYGYTF.

This clonotype turned up a few times. The chain recombines TRBV7-2 with TRBJ1-4; TRBD1 might be the D (5 bases). From germline, CDR1 is SGHTA and CDR2 FQGNSA. The CDR3 sequence is 14 residues long. Trimming stripped 5 bases from V and 8 bases from J, with 15 bases between. In nucleotides, the CDR3 is TGTGCCAGCAGCCGGGGCGCCGGTAAGGAAAAACTGTTTTTT. Translation: CASSRGAGKEKLFF.

J is TRBJ2-3 and V is TRBV9; no definite D call. The CDR3 covers 15 residues. Trimming removed 6 bases at V and 0 bases at J, with 14 bases between. CDR1 SGDLS and CDR2 YYNGEE come from the germline V gene. The CDR3 nucleotides are TGTGCCAGCACCACCCCCGAGGCCAGCACAGATACGCAGTATTTT. Residues: CASTTPEASTDTQYF.

The chain recombines TRBV6-1 with TRBJ2-1; D remains unclear. The V gene's germline CDR1 is MNHNS and CDR2 SASEGT. The CDR3 totals 15 residues. V shed 2 bases and J shed 2 bases, with 10 bases lying between them. CDR3 DNA sequence: TGTGCCAGCAGTGAAATGGGGTCAACCTACAATGAGCAGTTCTTC. Translating gives CASSEMGSTYNEQFF.

V and J are TRBV3-1 and TRBJ1-4; D remains ambiguous. Germline-derived CDR1 and CDR2 are LGHDT and YNNKEL (reference sequence). Trimming took off 3 bases at V and 0 bases at J, with 14 bases between the two ends. This CDR3 is built from 17 residues. CDR3 amino acids: CASSHRLTVATNEKLFF. The CDR3 DNA sequence: TGTGCCAGCAGCCACCGCCTCACGGTTGCAACTAATGAAAAACTGTTTTTT.

This clonotype was seen a handful of times. The chain is built from TRBV4-1 and TRBJ1-1; D is unresolved. V was shortened by 0 bases and J by 4 bases, with 15 bases between the two germline ends. Germline loops: CDR1 MGHRA, CDR2 YSYEKL. The length of the CDR3 is 16 residues. The chain's CDR3 is CASSQEAEGRGTEAFF. The CDR3 nucleotides read TGCGCCAGCAGCCAAGAAGCGGAGGGCCGGGGCACTGAAGCTTTCTTT.

This clonotype was observed a few times. The chain couples TRBV20-1 to TRBJ2-5; 9 bases are a match to TRBD2. J gave up 1 base and V 2 bases, and 5 bases lay outside the gene matches. The CDR3 totals 15 residues. Per the germline V gene, CDR1 is DFQATT and CDR2 is SNEGSKA (reference sequence). CDR3 amino acids: CSARLAGATQETQYF. CDR3 nucleotides: TGCAGTGCTAGATTAGCGGGGGCCACCCAAGAGACCCAGTACTTC.

This clonotype was observed a handful of times. The chain recombines TRBV27 with TRBJ2-5; 7 positions agree with TRBD2. The end of the DNA aligns better with TRBJ2-1, so the J call may be wrong. CDR3 size: 16 residues. Germline V gives CDR1 MNHEY, CDR2 SMNVEV (reference sequence). In DNA, the CDR3 is TGTGCCAGCAGTCCGGCCATAAGGACTAGGACCAATGAGCAGTTCTTC. This gives the protein CASSPAIRTRTNEQFF.

The chain employs TRBV7-9 and TRBJ1-3; 7 bases map to TRBD1. The V segment lost 5 bases and the J segment 2 bases; nucleotides outside the gene matches: 9. CDR3 length: 16 residues. The germline gives CDR1 SEHNR, CDR2 FQNEAQ (reference sequence). The CDR3 region is CASSSRQGTAGNTIYF. CDR3 bases: TGTGCCAGCAGCAGCCGACAGGGAACGGCTGGAAACACCATATATTTT.

V and J are TRBV6-5 and TRBJ1-3; D is unresolved. V was pared by 2 bases and J by 0 bases, with 8 bases between. CDR3 length: 15 amino acids. In germline, CDR1 is MNHEY, CDR2 SVGAGI. DNA for the CDR3: TGTGCCAGCAGTTACGATCCCCTCTCTGGAAACACCATATATTTT. Its protein is CASSYDPLSGNTIYF.

This clonotype has a handful of counts. The rearrangement links TRBV7-9 to TRBJ2-1; possible D gene TRBD1, 6 bases. The germline gives CDR1 SEHNR, CDR2 FQNEAQ (reference sequence). V was trimmed by 2 bases and J by 3 bases, leaving 23 bases between them. The CDR3 runs to 19 residues. CDR3 in amino acids: CASSLSLTWDTRGYNEQFF. In nucleotides, the CDR3 is TGTGCCAGCAGCTTATCATTGACTTGGGACACCCGGGGCTACAATGAGCAGTTCTTC.

Remarks on this clonotype: Mismatch with germline at one junction end may stem from a read error. The chain recombines TRBV7-2 with TRBJ2-3; D not resolved. This CDR3 is 12 amino acids long. CDR1 is SGHTA and CDR2 is FQGNSA in the germline V gene. Here the CDR3 reads CASRLDSDTQYF. The DNA for the CDR3 is TGTGCCAGCAGATTAGATAGTGATACGCAGTATTTT.